The 5 T cell receptor beta chains given below trace back to one sample, sequenced in a study of T cell responses to AZD1222 COVID-19 vaccine. Here immunoSEQ multiplex PCR was the method, and the copy in TCRdb shows in-frame clones only, minus some. The table shows about 120,000 clones, with roughly 92% occurring only once. The sample consisted of peripheral blood, taken on day 0 of AZD1222 vaccination. These receptors were obtained from an adult in good health.

The chain is built from TRBV5-1 and TRBJ2-5; a weak D match, TRBD2 (6 bases). V was pared by 4 bases and J by 5 bases, with 15 bases between. This CDR3 comprises 14 residues. CDR1 and CDR2 from the germline V gene are SGHRS and YFSETQ. CDR3 sequence reads: CASSQRGLGETQYF. As DNA, the CDR3 is TGCGCCAGCAGCCAACGGGGGTTGGGGGAGACCCAGTACTTC.

Worth noting for this clone: The junction differs from germline at one of its ends, possibly a read error. The V and J genes are TRBV6-1 and TRBJ1-1, with 7 positions matching TRBD1. The CDR3 is 14 residues long. Germline lookup yields CDR1 MNHNS and CDR2 SASEGT. The DNA of the CDR3 is TGTGCCAGCAGTGACCAGACAGGGTGGACTGAAGCTTCCTTT. Its protein product is CASSDQTGWTEASF.

V gene TRBV18 combines with J gene TRBJ1-2; possibly TRBD1 for D (5 bases). This CDR3 region has 16 residues. In germline, CDR1 is KGHSH, CDR2 LQKENI. Trimming shortened V by 3 bases and J by 4 bases, and 18 bases separated the two germline ends. The chain's CDR3 is CASSPRAGRNPYGYTF. In nucleotides, the CDR3 is TGTGCCAGCTCACCTAGGGCAGGGAGGAATCCCTATGGCTACACCTTC. The full variable domain, in which reference TRBV18 and TRBJ1-2 provide the parts outside the CDR3, is NAGVMQNPRHLVRRRGQEARLRCSPMKGHSHVYWYRQLPEEGLKFMVYLQKENIIDESGMPKERFSAEFPKEGPSILRIQQVVRGDSAAYFCASSPRAGRNPYGYTFGSGTRLTVV.

This clone was picked up one time. V and J are TRBV15 and TRBJ2-5, with 9 bases lining up with TRBD2. CDR1 LNHNV and CDR2 YYDKDF come from the germline V gene (reference sequence). The CDR3 runs to 19 residues. V gave up 1 base and J gave up 5 bases; unmatched junction bases: 17. CDR3: CATSRVGGTSGPIPETQYF. The CDR3 region has the DNA TGTGCCACCAGCAGAGTAGGGGGAACTAGCGGGCCAATACCGGAGACCCAGTACTTC.

J is TRBJ1-2 and V is TRBV7-9, with TRBD1 identical over 7 bases. Trimming took 4 bases from V and 5 from J; bases not matched to a gene: 1. CDR1 is SEHNR, CDR2 FQNEAQ, per germline (reference sequence). The CDR3 totals 12 residues. The CDR3 region has the DNA TGTGCCAGCAGCTGGGACAGTTATGGCTACACCTTC. This translates into CASSWDSYGYTF.